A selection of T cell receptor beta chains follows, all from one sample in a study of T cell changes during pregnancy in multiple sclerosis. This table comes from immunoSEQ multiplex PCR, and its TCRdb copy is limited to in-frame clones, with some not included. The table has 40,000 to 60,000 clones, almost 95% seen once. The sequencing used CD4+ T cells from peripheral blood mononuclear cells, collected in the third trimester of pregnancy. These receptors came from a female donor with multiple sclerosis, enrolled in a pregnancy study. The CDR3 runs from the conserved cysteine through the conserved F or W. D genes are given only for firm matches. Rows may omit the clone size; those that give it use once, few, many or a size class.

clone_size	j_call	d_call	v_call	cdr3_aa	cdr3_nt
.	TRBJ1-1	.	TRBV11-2	CASSQFGGTEAFF	TGTGCCAGCAGCCAGTTCGGGGGCACTGAAGCTTTCTTT
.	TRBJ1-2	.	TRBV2	CASSDQGWSGYTF	TGTGCCAGCAGTGATCAGGGTTGGTCTGGCTACACCTTC
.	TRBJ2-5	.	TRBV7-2	CASSREAGAPSRATQYF	TGTGCCAGCAGCCGAGAGGCGGGGGCCCCTTCGCGGGCCACCCAGTACTTC
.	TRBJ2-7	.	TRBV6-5	CASRDNTRGTYEQYF	TGTGCCAGCAGAGATAACACCAGGGGAACATACGAGCAGTACTTC
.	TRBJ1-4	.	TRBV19	CARELGANEKLFF	TGTGCCAGAGAGCTAGGGGCTAATGAAAAACTGTTTTTT
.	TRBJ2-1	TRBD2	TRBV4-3	CASSQLGGGNEQFF	TGCGCCAGCAGCCAGCTGGGGGGGGGAAATGAGCAGTTCTTC
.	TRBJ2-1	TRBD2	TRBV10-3	CAIRNPGLAGGYNEQFF	TGTGCCATCAGAAACCCAGGACTAGCGGGGGGGTACAATGAGCAGTTCTTC
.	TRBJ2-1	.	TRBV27	CASSSGRGLGTNGEQFF	TGTGCCAGCAGTTCGGGCAGGGGTTTGGGGACAAATGGTGAGCAGTTCTTC
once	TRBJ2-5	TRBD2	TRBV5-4	CASSGTSGGLQETQYF	TGTGCCAGCAGCGGGACTAGCGGGGGCTTACAAGAGACCCAGTACTTC
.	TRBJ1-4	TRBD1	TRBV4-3	CASSQAGGDRPEKLFF	TGCGCCAGCAGCCAGGCTGGAGGGGACAGGCCGGAAAAACTGTTTTTT
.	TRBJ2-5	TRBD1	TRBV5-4	CASSKPGGRQETQYF	TGTGCCAGCAGCAAGCCAGGGGGCCGTCAAGAGACCCAGTACTTC
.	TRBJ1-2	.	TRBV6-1	CASILRQAGYGYTF	TGTGCCAGCATCCTCCGACAGGCGGGCTATGGCTACACCTTC
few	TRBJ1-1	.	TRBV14	CASSQVYGNTEAFF	TGTGCCAGCAGCCAAGTCTACGGGAACACTGAAGCTTTCTTT
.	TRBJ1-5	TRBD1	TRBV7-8	CASSLGQGAGQPQHF	TGTGCCAGCAGCTTAGGACAGGGGGCTGGTCAGCCCCAGCATTTT
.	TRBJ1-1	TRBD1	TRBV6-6	CASRSGQRAFF	TGTGCCAGCAGGTCGGGACAGAGAGCTTTCTTT
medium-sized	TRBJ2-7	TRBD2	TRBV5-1	CASSPGLAGDASYEQYF	TGCGCCAGCAGCCCGGGACTAGCGGGTGACGCCTCCTACGAGCAGTACTTC
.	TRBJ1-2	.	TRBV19	CASSRRREFNYGYTF	TGTGCCAGTAGTCGCCGGAGGGAGTTCAACTATGGCTACACCTTC
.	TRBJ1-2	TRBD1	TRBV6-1	CASSGQGAGYGYTF	TGTGCCAGCAGTGGCCAGGGGGCGGGCTATGGCTACACCTTC
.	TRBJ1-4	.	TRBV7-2	CASSLMPGVEKLFF	TGTGCCAGCAGCTTAATGCCAGGGGTTGAAAAACTGTTTTTT
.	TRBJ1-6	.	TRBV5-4	CASSLSNSPLHF	TGTGCCAGCAGCCTCTCCAATTCACCCCTCCACTTT
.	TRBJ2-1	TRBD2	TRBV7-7	CASSSTSGGEYEQFF	TGTGCTAGCAGCAGTACTAGCGGGGGGGAATATGAGCAGTTCTTC
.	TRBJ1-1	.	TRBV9	CASSVEVRQSEAFF	TGTGCCAGCAGCGTAGAGGTCCGACAGTCTGAAGCTTTCTTT
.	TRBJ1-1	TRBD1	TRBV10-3	CAISEIGTGKAFF	TGTGCCATCAGTGAAATAGGGACAGGAAAAGCTTTCTTT
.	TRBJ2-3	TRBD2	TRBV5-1	CASSLYGGAKDTQYF	TGCGCCAGCAGCTTGTACGGGGGGGCCAAAGATACGCAGTATTTT
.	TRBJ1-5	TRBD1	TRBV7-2	CASTRRTGDNQPQHF	TGTGCCAGCACCCGACGGACAGGGGACAATCAGCCCCAGCATTTT
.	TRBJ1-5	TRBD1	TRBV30	CAWTSGTGNQPQHF	TGTGCCTGGACGAGTGGGACAGGCAATCAGCCCCAGCATTTT
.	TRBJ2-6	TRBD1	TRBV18	CASFDRGDQPSSGANVLTF	TGTGCCAGCTTCGACAGGGGGGACCAGCCCAGCTCTGGGGCCAACGTCCTGACTTTC
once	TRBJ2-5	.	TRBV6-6	CASSYSAGKPQETQYF	TGTGCCAGCAGTTACTCGGCAGGAAAACCCCAAGAGACCCAGTACTTC
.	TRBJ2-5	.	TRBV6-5	CASSYSKRGWETQYF	TGTGCCAGCAGTTACTCGAAAAGGGGATGGGAGACCCAGTACTTC
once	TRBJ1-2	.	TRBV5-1	CASSPGKPGGYTF	TGCGCCAGCAGTCCAGGGAAACCTGGCGGCTACACCTTC
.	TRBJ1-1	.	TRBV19	CASSPLQGTYTEAFF	TGTGCCAGTAGTCCCCTACAGGGTACGTACACTGAAGCTTTCTTT
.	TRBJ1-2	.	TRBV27	CASSFLRGASGYGYTF	TGTGCCAGCAGTTTTCTTCGGGGGGCATCTGGCTATGGCTACACCTTC
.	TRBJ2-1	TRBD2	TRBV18	CASGTSGGSSYNEQFF	TGTGCCAGCGGAACTAGCGGGGGGAGCTCCTACAATGAGCAGTTCTTC
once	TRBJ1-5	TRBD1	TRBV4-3	CASSQGDRRQPQHF	TGCGCCAGCAGCCAAGGGGACAGACGACAGCCCCAGCATTTT
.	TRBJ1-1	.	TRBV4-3	CASSRGLPNTEAFF	TGCGCCAGCAGCCGAGGACTCCCGAACACTGAAGCTTTCTTT
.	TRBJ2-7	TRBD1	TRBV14	CASSPRPGTGIRVYEQYF	TGTGCCAGCAGCCCCCGACCTGGGACAGGGATACGAGTCTACGAGCAGTACTTC
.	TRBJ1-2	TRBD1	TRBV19	CASRAGTGLSRGYTF	TGTGCCAGTAGGGCCGGGACAGGCCTTTCACGCGGCTACACCTTC
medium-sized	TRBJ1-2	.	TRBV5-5	CASSLAVVITGKSGYTF	TGTGCCAGCAGCTTGGCAGTGGTTATAACAGGGAAGTCTGGCTACACCTTC
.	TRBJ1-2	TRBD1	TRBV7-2	CASSGRQGAEGYTF	TGTGCCAGCAGCGGGCGACAGGGGGCAGAGGGCTACACCTTC
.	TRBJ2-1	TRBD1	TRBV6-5	CASSKTGGVYEQFF	TGTGCCAGCAGTAAGACAGGGGGCGTTTATGAGCAGTTCTTC
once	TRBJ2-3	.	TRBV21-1	CASSKGRTESTDTQYF	TGTGCCAGCAGCAAAGGGCGGACAGAGAGCACAGATACGCAGTATTTT
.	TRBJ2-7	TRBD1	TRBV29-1	CSVGGFGKRWAGGHYEQYF	TGCAGCGTTGGAGGGTTTGGCAAAAGGTGGGCAGGGGGTCATTACGAGCAGTACTTC
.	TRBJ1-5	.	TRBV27	CASSPTGGNQPQHF	TGTGCCAGCAGTCCTACAGGCGGCAATCAGCCCCAGCATTTT
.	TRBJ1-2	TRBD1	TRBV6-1	CASSRDRSLYGYTF	TGTGCCAGCAGTCGGGACAGGTCCCTCTATGGCTACACCTTC
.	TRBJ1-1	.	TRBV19	CASSIDLAGLENTEAFF	TGTGCCAGTAGTATAGATCTAGCTGGGTTGGAGAACACTGAAGCTTTCTTT
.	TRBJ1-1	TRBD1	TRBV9	CASSVEPTGGLGARATEAFF	TGTGCCAGCAGCGTAGAACCAACAGGGGGCCTGGGTGCCAGGGCCACTGAAGCTTTCTTT
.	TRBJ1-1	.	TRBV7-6	CASSFLSSREGTEAFF	TGTGCCAGCAGCTTTTTGAGTTCCAGGGAGGGAACTGAAGCTTTCTTT
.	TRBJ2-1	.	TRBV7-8	CASSYLPRGRQHNEQFF	TGTGCCAGCAGCTATCTCCCCCGGGGGAGACAACACAATGAGCAGTTCTTC
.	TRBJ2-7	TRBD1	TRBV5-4	CASSPPGQGAVEQYF	TGTGCCAGCAGCCCACCGGGACAGGGGGCGGTCGAGCAGTACTTC
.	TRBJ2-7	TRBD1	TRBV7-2	CASRVTTPGQVYEQYF	TGTGCCAGCAGGGTTACCACTCCGGGACAGGTGTACGAGCAGTACTTC
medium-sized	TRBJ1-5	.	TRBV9	CASSDGKDSNQPQHF	TGTGCCAGCAGCGACGGGAAGGATAGCAATCAGCCCCAGCATTTT
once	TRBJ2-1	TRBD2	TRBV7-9	CASSLGGLWTSGDNEQFF	TGTGCCAGCAGCTTAGGGGGGTTGTGGACTAGCGGGGACAATGAGCAGTTCTTC
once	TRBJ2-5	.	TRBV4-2	CASSQESQGSGETQYF	TGTGCCAGCAGCCAAGAGAGCCAGGGGTCGGGAGAGACCCAGTACTTC
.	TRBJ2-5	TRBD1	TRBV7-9	CAGETGLETQYF	TGTGCAGGAGAGACAGGGCTGGAGACCCAGTACTTC
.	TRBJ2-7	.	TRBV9	CASSGEAGYEQYF	TGTGCCAGCAGCGGGGAGGCTGGGTACGAGCAGTACTTC
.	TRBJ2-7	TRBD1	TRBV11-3	CASSLGRQGNEQYF	TGTGCCAGCAGCTTAGGTCGACAGGGGAACGAGCAGTACTTC
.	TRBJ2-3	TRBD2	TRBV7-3	CASSLRSTQAGGPTDTQYF	TGTGCCAGCAGCTTAAGAAGTACCCAAGCGGGGGGGCCGACAGATACGCAGTATTTT